The present entry profiles one TCR beta chain with its context. Its cognate antigen is unknown. The germline V gene encodes CDR1 SNHLY and CDR2 FYNNEI. The CDR3 runs 14 residues. V shed 8 bases and J 1 base; nucleotides not matched to a gene: 7. These data originate in a study of blood T cells in healthy people across ages. Study observations and caveats: A greater number of naive CD4+ cells and higher diversity distinguished long-lived donors from aged donors. A roughly linear fall in TCR beta diversity per million T cells was seen with increasing age. Estimates of total diversity, which came from one million sequenced T cells, were considered to be underestimates.

Drawing of peripheral blood yielded about 10 milliliters from each donor. For the second PCR, which ran for about 6 to 12 cycles, a sample-barcoded 5' primer and a J-beta primer mix were used. TCRdb independently ran MiXCR on the 5' RACE reads; one entry per CDR3 protein. The table records more than 1,400,000 distinct CDR3 sequences, approximately 40% of them present only once. The chain employs TRBV2 and TRBJ1-2, with TRBD1 matching over 7 bases. The source is a woman aged 18-35 years in good health. Material: blood. In DNA, the CDR3 is TGTGCCAGCGGAGACAGGGCGGGTAACTATGGCTACACCTTC. Its protein product is CASGDRAGNYGYTF.